This T cell receptor (beta chain) appears in the sequencing data of a study of identical twins. A single record per CDR3 protein comes from TCRdb applying MiXCR to the 5' RACE reads. The top ten hold approximately 0.29% of the sample, which has around 1.7 million distinct CDR3 sequences, roughly 35% seen once. This clonotype appeared many times. The CDR3 loop spans 17 amino acids. Looked up from germline, CDR1 is SNHLY and CDR2 is FYNNEI. J gave up 8 bases and V 2 bases, and 12 bases lay outside the gene matches. This TCR was recovered from a newborn girl in good health. Material for sequencing was cord blood. This chain joins TRBV2 and TRBJ2-1, with 10 positions matching TRBD2. CDR3 amino acids: CASSEKASSGRSDEQFF. CDR3 nucleotides: TGTGCCAGCAGTGAAAAAGCTTCTAGCGGGAGATCCGATGAGCAGTTCTTC. The variable domain in full, with the rest retrieved from reference TRBV2 and TRBJ2-1, is EPEVTQTPSHQVTQMGQEVILRCVPISNHLYFYWYRQILGQKVEFLVSFYNNEISEKSEIFDDQFSVERPDGSNFTLKIRSTKLEDSAMYFCASSEKASSGRSDEQFFGPGTRLTVL.